This T cell receptor (beta chain) was captured in a study of shared clonotypes between healthy human individuals. Study-level findings and limits: Sequencing depth was expected to influence donor clonotype sharing. Genetic and exposure-history diversity was limited by the small donor number.

CD4+ cell separation produced CD45RA+ naive and CD45RA-negative memory subsets. Generated by immunoSEQ multiplex PCR, the TCRdb table keeps only in-frame clones and is missing some. The sample includes 2 million to 3 million clones, 90% to 95% of them seen just once. Turning to this clone: The antigen remains unidentified. The sample contains more than one DNA sequence encoding this CDR3.

The sequenced sample consisted of naive CD4+ T cells from PBMCs. As for subset: CD45RA+ positively selected. This TCR came from a man aged 18 to 35 in good health. Some clones in this sample may be carry-over from other donors' samples.

CDR3: CASSLGSGNTEAFF. The CDR3 region has the DNA TGTGCCAGCAGCTTAGGATCGGGGAACACTGAAGCTTTCTTT. The chain recombines TRBV7-9 with TRBJ1-1, with unresolved D. Germline V gene data show CDR1 as SEHNR and CDR2 as FQNEAQ (reference sequence). The germline V and J ends were trimmed by 1 base and 1 base, with 7 bases remaining between them. The CDR3 contains 14 residues.